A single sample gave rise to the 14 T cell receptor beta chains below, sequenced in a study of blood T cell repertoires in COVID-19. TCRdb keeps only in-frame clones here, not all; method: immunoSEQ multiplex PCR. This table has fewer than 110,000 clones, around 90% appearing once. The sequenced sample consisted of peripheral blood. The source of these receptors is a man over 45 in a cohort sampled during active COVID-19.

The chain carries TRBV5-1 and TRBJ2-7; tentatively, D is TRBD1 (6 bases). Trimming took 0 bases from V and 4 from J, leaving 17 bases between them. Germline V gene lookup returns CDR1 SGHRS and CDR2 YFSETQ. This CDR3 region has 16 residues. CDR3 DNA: TGCGCCAGCAGCTTGGCTCCAGGGGACGCAGGGTACGAGCAGTACGTC. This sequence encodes CASSLAPGDAGYEQYV.

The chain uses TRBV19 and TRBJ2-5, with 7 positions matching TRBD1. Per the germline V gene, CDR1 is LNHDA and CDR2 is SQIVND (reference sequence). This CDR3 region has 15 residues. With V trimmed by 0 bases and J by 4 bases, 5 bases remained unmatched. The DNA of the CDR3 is TGTGCCAGTAGTATAGATCCGACAGGGAGAGAGACCCAGTACTTC. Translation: CASSIDPTGRETQYF.

CDR3 protein: CASRPGGSNQPQHF. The DNA for the CDR3 is TGTGCCAGCAGGCCAGGGGGGAGCAATCAGCCCCAGCATTTT. This sequence joins TRBV27 and TRBJ1-5; 7 bases match TRBD1. The germline gives CDR1 MNHEY, CDR2 SMNVEV (reference sequence). V lost 6 bases, J lost 1 base, and 3 bases stayed unmatched. The CDR3 runs to 14 residues.

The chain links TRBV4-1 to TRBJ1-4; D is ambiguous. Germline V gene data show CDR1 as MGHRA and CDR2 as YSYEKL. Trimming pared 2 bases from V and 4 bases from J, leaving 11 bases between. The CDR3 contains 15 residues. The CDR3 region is CASSQPTGNNEKLFF. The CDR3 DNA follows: TGCGCCAGCAGCCAACCAACGGGGAATAATGAAAAACTGTTTTTT.

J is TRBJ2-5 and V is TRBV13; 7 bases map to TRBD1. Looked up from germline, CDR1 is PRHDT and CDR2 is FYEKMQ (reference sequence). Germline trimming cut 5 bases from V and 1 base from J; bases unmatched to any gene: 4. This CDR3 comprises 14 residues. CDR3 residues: CASSPWTGQETQYF. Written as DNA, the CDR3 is TGTGCCAGCAGCCCCTGGACAGGCCAAGAGACCCAGTACTTC.

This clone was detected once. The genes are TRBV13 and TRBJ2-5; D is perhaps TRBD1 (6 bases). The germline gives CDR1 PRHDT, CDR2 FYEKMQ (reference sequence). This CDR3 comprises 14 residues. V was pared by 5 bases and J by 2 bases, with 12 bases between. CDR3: CASSPRTEQETQYF. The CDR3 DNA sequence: TGTGCCAGCAGCCCCCGGACAGAACAAGAGACCCAGTACTTC.

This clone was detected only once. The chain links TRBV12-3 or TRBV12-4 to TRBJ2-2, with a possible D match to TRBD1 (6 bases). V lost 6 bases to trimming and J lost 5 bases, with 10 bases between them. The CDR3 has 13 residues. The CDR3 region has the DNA TGTGCCAGCAGCCTAGGACAGACCGGGGAGCTGTTTTTT. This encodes CASSLGQTGELFF.

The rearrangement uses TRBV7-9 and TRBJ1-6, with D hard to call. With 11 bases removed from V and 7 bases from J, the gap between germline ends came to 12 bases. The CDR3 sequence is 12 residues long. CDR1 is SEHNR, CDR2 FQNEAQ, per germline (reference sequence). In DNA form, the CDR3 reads TGTGCCTCCGGGCTAGCCAATTCACCCCTCCACTTT. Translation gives CASGLANSPLHF.

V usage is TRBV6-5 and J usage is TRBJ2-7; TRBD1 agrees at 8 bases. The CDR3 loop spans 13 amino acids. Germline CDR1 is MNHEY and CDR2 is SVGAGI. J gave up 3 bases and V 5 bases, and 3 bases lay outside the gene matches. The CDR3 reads CASSPDRVYEQYF. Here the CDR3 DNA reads TGTGCCAGCAGTCCGGACAGGGTCTACGAGCAGTACTTC.

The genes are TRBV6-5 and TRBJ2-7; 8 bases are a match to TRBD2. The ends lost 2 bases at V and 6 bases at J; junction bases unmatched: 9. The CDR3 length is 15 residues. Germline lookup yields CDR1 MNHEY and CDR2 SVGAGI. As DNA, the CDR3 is TGTGCCAGCAGTTACCCGACCCGGGGGGGGCTCGAGCAGTACTTC. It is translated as CASSYPTRGGLEQYF.

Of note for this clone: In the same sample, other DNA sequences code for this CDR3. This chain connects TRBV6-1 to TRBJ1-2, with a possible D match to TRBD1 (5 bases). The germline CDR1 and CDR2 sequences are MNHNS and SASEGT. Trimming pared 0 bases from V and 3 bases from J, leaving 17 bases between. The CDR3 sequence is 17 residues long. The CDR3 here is CASSEALLAGGDYGYTF. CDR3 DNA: TGTGCCAGCAGTGAAGCGCTTCTGGCCGGAGGGGACTATGGCTACACCTTC.

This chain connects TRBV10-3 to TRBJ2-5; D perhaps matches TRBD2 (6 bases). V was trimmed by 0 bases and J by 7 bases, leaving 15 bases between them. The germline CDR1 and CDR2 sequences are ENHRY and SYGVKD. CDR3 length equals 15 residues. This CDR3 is CAISESEGPRRTQYF. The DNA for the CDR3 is TGTGCCATCAGTGAGTCGGAGGGACCTCGGCGGACCCAGTACTTC.

As DNA, the CDR3 is TGTGCCAGCAGTTCACTAGCGGACCAAGAGACCCAGTACTTC. This encodes CASSSLADQETQYF. The V gene is TRBV6-5, the J gene TRBJ2-5, with TRBD2 matching over 8 bases. Germline values: CDR1 MNHEY, CDR2 SVGAGI. This CDR3 spans 14 amino acids. Losses at the gene ends were 4 bases for V and 0 bases for J; bases not matched to a gene: 1.

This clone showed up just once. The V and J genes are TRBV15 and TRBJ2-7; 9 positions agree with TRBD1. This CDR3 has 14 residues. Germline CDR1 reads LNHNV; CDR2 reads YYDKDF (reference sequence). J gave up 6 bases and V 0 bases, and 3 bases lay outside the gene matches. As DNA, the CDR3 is TGTGCCACCAGCAGAGACCCGACAGGGGGCGAGCAGTACTTC. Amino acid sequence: CATSRDPTGGEQYF. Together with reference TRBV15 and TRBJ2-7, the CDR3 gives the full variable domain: DAMVIQNPRYQVTQFGKPVTLSCSQTLNHNVMYWYQQKSSQAPKLLFHYYDKDFNNEADTPDNFQSRRPNTSFCFLDIRSPGLGDTAMYLCATSRDPTGGEQYFGPGTRLTVT.